This T cell receptor beta chain originates from a study of PD-1 blockade in mismatch repair-deficient tumors. Profiled with immunoSEQ multiplex PCR; TCRdb holds only in-frame clones, not every one. This table holds some 100,000 clones, 82% found once. Germline CDR1 is SGHNT and CDR2 is YENEEA. The CDR3 has 15 amino acids. J was trimmed by 2 bases and V by 2 bases; bases with no gene match: 3. TCR sequencing covered a few patients who responded to pembrolizumab. The chain is built from TRBV11-3 and TRBJ2-1; TRBD2 matches 7 bases. The clonotype originates from an adult with mismatch repair-deficient cancer. The material was peripheral blood, obtained 35 to 37 weeks after starting pembrolizumab. The CDR3 protein is CASSLTAGAYNEQFF. DNA of the CDR3: TGTGCCAGCAGCTTAACGGCGGGAGCCTACAATGAGCAGTTCTTC.